This TCR beta chain was found in a study of CD8+CD57+ T cells in acquired aplastic anemia. Study-wide findings and caveats: About 28 sequences, all CD8+ CDR3, were shared between patients and controls.

As concerns this clonotype: Its cognate antigen is unknown.

Genomic DNA, the template, was used for profiling of the TCR beta VDJ and CDR3. TCRdb fed the reads into MiXCR, producing one record per CDR3 protein. Altogether 150,000 to 200,000 distinct CDR3 sequences are present, about 45% being singletons, with the ten largest covering 3% to 4%. Those patients picked for sequencing had displayed CD8+CD57+ cell expansion on flow cytometry. No patient had been given any therapy when blood was sampled. The CDR3 loop spans 14 amino acids. V lost 6 bases and J lost 5, with 19 bases in between. The germline V gene has CDR1 SQVTM and CDR2 ANQGSEA. Sequencing was carried out using sorted CD4+, CD8+, or CD8+CD57+ T cells (not recorded which) from PBMCs. The sequence was collected from a human donor with aplastic anemia. The V and J genes are TRBV29-1 and TRBJ2-5, with D possibly TRBD2 on 6 matching bases. Here the CDR3 DNA reads TGCAGCGTCACGGGAGACACGGTGGCGGAGACCCAGTACTTC. Protein sequence: CSVTGDTVAETQYF.